This is a list of T cell receptor beta chains from one sample in a study of shared clonotypes between healthy human individuals. Here immunoSEQ multiplex PCR was the method, and the copy in TCRdb shows in-frame clones only, minus some. The table includes about 2 million clones, approximately 95% detected once. Specimen: naive CD4+ T cells sorted from blood. These receptors were obtained from a man aged 18 to 30 in good health. The CDR3 runs from the conserved cysteine through the conserved F or W.

j_call: TRBJ1-3
v_call: TRBV6-6
cdr3_aa: CASEGTSSGNTIYF

j_call: TRBJ2-7
v_call: TRBV6-6
cdr3_aa: CASSKPTGGEYEQYF

j_call: TRBJ1-6
v_call: TRBV27
cdr3_aa: CASSLSQNSPLHF

j_call: TRBJ1-3
v_call: TRBV5-6
cdr3_aa: CASSLGDRALGNTIYF

j_call: TRBJ1-5
v_call: TRBV2
cdr3_aa: CASSDRGLSNQPQHF

j_call: TRBJ2-7
v_call: TRBV10-1
cdr3_aa: CASSEGGPSYEQYF

j_call: TRBJ2-7
v_call: TRBV11-2
cdr3_aa: CASSFRPSYEQYF

j_call: TRBJ2-3
v_call: TRBV10-3
cdr3_aa: CATRQVSSTDTQYF

j_call: TRBJ2-6
v_call: TRBV9
cdr3_aa: CASSVDRDSGANVLTF

j_call: TRBJ1-1
v_call: TRBV18
cdr3_aa: CASSPTANTEAFF

j_call: TRBJ2-7
v_call: TRBV7-2
cdr3_aa: CASSPLGDEQYF

j_call: TRBJ1-6
v_call: TRBV5-8
cdr3_aa: CASSFQVLGPLHF

j_call: TRBJ1-2
v_call: TRBV19
cdr3_aa: CASSMSSLNYGYTF

j_call: TRBJ1-2
v_call: TRBV2
cdr3_aa: CASRADRGYGYTF

j_call: TRBJ1-1
v_call: TRBV19
cdr3_aa: CASSIEGISTEAFF

j_call: TRBJ2-7
v_call: TRBV6-5
cdr3_aa: CASSPTTVFYEQYF

j_call: TRBJ1-1
v_call: TRBV9
cdr3_aa: CASSTSLAGTEAFF

j_call: TRBJ2-3
v_call: TRBV7-2
cdr3_aa: CASTRLGVVGSLTDTQYF

j_call: TRBJ1-2
v_call: TRBV7-2
cdr3_aa: CASSLAGGFGYTF

j_call: TRBJ1-2
v_call: TRBV11-3
cdr3_aa: CASSLRGIAGGYNYGYTF

j_call: TRBJ1-5
v_call: TRBV6-5
cdr3_aa: CASSYQVTAPAFSF

j_call: TRBJ2-7
v_call: TRBV10-1
cdr3_aa: CASSEPRTGFLFYEQYF

j_call: TRBJ2-1
v_call: TRBV4-2
cdr3_aa: CASSQDSPYNEQFF

j_call: TRBJ2-3
v_call: TRBV28
cdr3_aa: CASSPGGTDTQYF

j_call: TRBJ2-6
v_call: TRBV4-3
cdr3_aa: CASSQGRVSGANVLTF

j_call: TRBJ2-7
v_call: TRBV28
cdr3_aa: CASRKGPYEQYF

j_call: TRBJ1-6
v_call: TRBV6-6
cdr3_aa: CASSYLEDNSPLHF

j_call: TRBJ2-5
v_call: TRBV13
cdr3_aa: CASSPGLAGKQETQYF

j_call: TRBJ2-6
v_call: TRBV27
cdr3_aa: CATKALGANVLTF

j_call: TRBJ1-2
v_call: TRBV6-5
cdr3_aa: CASSSLQGSNYGYTF

j_call: TRBJ1-5
v_call: TRBV6-5
cdr3_aa: CASKPQPDQPQHF

j_call: TRBJ1-1
v_call: TRBV30
cdr3_aa: CAWSVLRQGSEAFF

j_call: TRBJ2-7
v_call: TRBV6-5
cdr3_aa: CASSYSLDGPYEQYF

j_call: TRBJ2-7
v_call: TRBV6-5
cdr3_aa: CASSPTGRIYEQYF

j_call: TRBJ1-1
v_call: TRBV28
cdr3_aa: CASSQGFTEAFF

j_call: TRBJ2-1
v_call: TRBV7-2
cdr3_aa: CASSLFAGTVNNEQFF

j_call: TRBJ1-1
v_call: TRBV30
cdr3_aa: CACRRGKSDRWNTEAFF

j_call: TRBJ2-1
v_call: TRBV11-3
cdr3_aa: CASSLGAGKQFF

j_call: TRBJ2-3
v_call: TRBV10-1
cdr3_aa: CASSRNTPDTQYF

j_call: TRBJ2-7
v_call: TRBV7-9
cdr3_aa: CASSLVSSGDFNYEQYF

j_call: TRBJ2-5
v_call: TRBV27
cdr3_aa: CASSLSRKGETQYF

j_call: TRBJ2-2
v_call: TRBV6-4
cdr3_aa: CASRGYAGELFF

j_call: TRBJ1-1
v_call: TRBV30
cdr3_aa: CAWSVKGTDWRGFVNTEAFF

j_call: TRBJ1-4
v_call: TRBV6-5
cdr3_aa: CASSQDRVAEKLFF

j_call: TRBJ1-1
v_call: TRBV6-1
cdr3_aa: CASSEERTGNTEAFF

j_call: TRBJ2-3
v_call: TRBV7-2
cdr3_aa: CASSPSFSGRWGDTQYF

j_call: TRBJ1-6
v_call: TRBV16
cdr3_aa: CANRLDRRFSPLHF

j_call: TRBJ2-7
v_call: TRBV18
cdr3_aa: CASSPGTSYEQYF

j_call: TRBJ1-3
v_call: TRBV5-1
cdr3_aa: CASSLGGQPNTIYF

j_call: TRBJ2-5
v_call: TRBV9
cdr3_aa: CASSPAPLETQYF

j_call: TRBJ2-1
v_call: TRBV11-2
cdr3_aa: CASSPPGGVNPNEQFF

j_call: TRBJ1-2
v_call: TRBV28
cdr3_aa: CASSSGLYGYTF

j_call: TRBJ2-2
v_call: TRBV2
cdr3_aa: CASTGTGGNTGELFF